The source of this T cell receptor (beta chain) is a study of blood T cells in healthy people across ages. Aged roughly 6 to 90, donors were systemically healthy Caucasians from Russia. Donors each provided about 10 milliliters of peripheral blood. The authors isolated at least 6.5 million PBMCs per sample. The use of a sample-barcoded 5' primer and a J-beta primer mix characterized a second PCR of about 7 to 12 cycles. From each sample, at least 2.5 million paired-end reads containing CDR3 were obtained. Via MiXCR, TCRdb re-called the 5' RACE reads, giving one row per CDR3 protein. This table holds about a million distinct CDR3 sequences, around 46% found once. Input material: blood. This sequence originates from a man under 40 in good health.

Here the CDR3 DNA reads TGCAGTGGGGGGGCTGCAACTAATGAAAAACTGTTTTTT. The encoded protein is CSGGAATNEKLFF. J is TRBJ1-4 and V is TRBV20-1; maybe TRBD1 (6 bases). Germline CDR1 is DFQATT and CDR2 is SNEGSKA (reference sequence). V lost 7 bases, J lost 0 bases, and 9 bases lay in between. This CDR3 has 13 residues.